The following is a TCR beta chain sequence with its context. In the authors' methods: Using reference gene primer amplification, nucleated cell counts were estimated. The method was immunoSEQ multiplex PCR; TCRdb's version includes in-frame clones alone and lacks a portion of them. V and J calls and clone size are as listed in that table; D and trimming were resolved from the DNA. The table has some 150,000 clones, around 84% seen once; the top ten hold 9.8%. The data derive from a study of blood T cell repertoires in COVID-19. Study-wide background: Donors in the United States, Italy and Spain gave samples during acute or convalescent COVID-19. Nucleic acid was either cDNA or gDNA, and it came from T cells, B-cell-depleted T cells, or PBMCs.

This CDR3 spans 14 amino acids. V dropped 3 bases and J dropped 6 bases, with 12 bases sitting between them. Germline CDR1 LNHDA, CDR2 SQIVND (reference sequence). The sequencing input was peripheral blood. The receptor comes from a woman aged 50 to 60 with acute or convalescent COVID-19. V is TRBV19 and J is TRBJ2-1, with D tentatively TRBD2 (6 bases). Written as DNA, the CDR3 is TGTGCCAGTAGTATCGGGACTCAAGGCAATGAGCAGTTCTTC. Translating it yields CASSIGTQGNEQFF. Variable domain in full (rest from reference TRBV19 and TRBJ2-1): DGGITQSPKYLFRKEGQNVTLSCEQNLNHDAMYWYRQDPGQGLRLIYYSQIVNDFQKGDIAEGYSVSREKKESFPLTVTSAQKNPTAFYLCASSIGTQGNEQFFGPGTRLTVL.